The 8 T cell receptor beta chains given below trace back to one sample, sequenced in a study of human T cells and chemical hapten exposure. TCRdb passed the RACE reads through MiXCR, listing each CDR3 protein once. The sample lists 35,000 to 50,000 distinct CDR3 sequences; about 4% were seen once. Time point noted: healthy volunteer bleed at 6 weeks. From whole blood left unfractionated, total RNA was extracted. The sample taken for sequencing was whole blood. Every receptor here comes from a human donor in good health. Some clones in this sample may be carry-over from other donors' samples.

CDR3 DNA: TGTGCCAGCGGTAGAGGGAGGGCCTACGAGCAGTACTTC. Its translation: CASGRGRAYEQYF. The chain joins TRBV27 to TRBJ2-7, with 7 positions matching TRBD2. CDR1 is MNHEY, CDR2 SMNVEV, per germline (reference sequence). The CDR3 runs to 13 residues. J was trimmed by 2 bases and V by 8 bases; bases with no gene match: 6.

About this clonotype: This could be a read error, since a much larger clone is one nucleotide away. The J gene is TRBJ1-1, the V gene TRBV29-1; 7 bases match TRBD1. Germline CDR1 SQVTM, CDR2 ANQGSEA. This CDR3 is built from 12 residues. Trimming removed 5 bases from V and 4 bases from J; junction bases left unmatched: 4. The CDR3 is CSVSRQGTEAFF. CDR3 nucleotides: TGCAGCGTTTCGAGACAGGGCACTGAAGCTTTCTTT. The full variable domain, in which reference TRBV29-1 and TRBJ1-1 provide the parts outside the CDR3, is SAVISQKPSRDICQRGTSLTIQCQVDSQVTMMFWYRQQPGQSLTLIATANQGSEATYESGFVIDKFPISRPNLTFSTLTVSNMSPEDSSIYLCSVSRQGTEAFFGQGTRLTVV.

This clonotype was counted many times. The rearrangement joins TRBV7-8 to TRBJ2-4; the D gene is possibly TRBD2 (6 bases). In germline, CDR1 is SGHVS, CDR2 FQNEAQ. The CDR3 is 19 amino acids. V was trimmed by 0 bases and J by 2 bases, leaving 20 bases between them. Here the CDR3 DNA reads TGTGCCAGCAGCTTAGCTAACGGGAGCCTTCTGCGGACCAAAAACATTCAGTACTTC. Translated: CASSLANGSLLRTKNIQYF. The full variable domain, in which reference TRBV7-8 and TRBJ2-4 provide the parts outside the CDR3, is GAGVSQSPRYKVAKRGQDVALRCDPISGHVSLFWYQQALGQGPEFLTYFQNEAQLDKSGLPSDRFFAERPEGSVSTLKIQRTQQEDSAVYLCASSLANGSLLRTKNIQYFGAGTRLSVL.

This clonotype was detected a few times. The chain uses TRBV28 and TRBJ2-6; unclear D gene. The V gene lost 7 bases and the J gene lost 0 bases, with 19 bases spanning the gap. The V gene's germline CDR1 is MDHEN and CDR2 SYDVKM. The CDR3 consists of 18 residues. This chain's CDR3 is CASTPRAGRSSGANVLTF. CDR3 DNA sequence: TGTGCCAGCACACCAAGAGCAGGTCGTAGCTCTGGGGCCAACGTCCTGACTTTC.

The chain couples TRBV5-1 to TRBJ2-1; D call uncertain. Germline assignment: CDR1 SGHRS and CDR2 YFSETQ. The CDR3 has 12 amino acids. Trimming removed 4 bases at V and 9 bases at J, with 11 bases between. CDR3 loop: CASSLLDGEQFF. The CDR3 bases are TGCGCCAGCAGCCTCCTTGACGGTGAGCAGTTCTTC.

This clonotype was recorded a few times. This chain links TRBV29-1 with TRBJ2-1; 11 nucleotides match TRBD2. Germline CDR1 is SQVTM and CDR2 is ANQGSEA. The trim removed 4 bases at V and 5 bases at J, leaving 4 bases unmatched. This CDR3 is built from 14 residues. CDR3 nucleotides: TGCAGCGTTGTGGGACTAGCGGTGAACAATGAGCAGTTCTTC. It codes for CSVVGLAVNNEQFF.

This clonotype showed up many times. This sequence joins TRBV7-6 and TRBJ1-5, with a weak D call TRBD1 (5 bases). The germline CDR1 and CDR2 sequences are SGHVS and FNYEAQ. The CDR3 extends over 19 amino acids. V was clipped by 1 base and J by 3 bases, with 22 bases between them. The CDR3 sequence: CASSLGESSPGLFNQPQHF. The CDR3 region has the DNA TGTGCCAGCAGCTTAGGGGAGAGCTCTCCGGGACTGTTCAATCAGCCCCAGCATTTT.

In this sample, this clonotype turned up many times. The chain recombines TRBV28 with TRBJ2-6; no firm D call. CDR3 length: 15 amino acids. V was cut by 4 bases and J by 0 bases, with 7 bases left in between. Germline V gives CDR1 MDHEN, CDR2 SYDVKM. The chain's CDR3 is CASSYYGSGANVLTF. The CDR3 DNA is TGTGCCAGCAGTTATTACGGCTCTGGGGCCAACGTCCTGACTTTC. Complete variable domain (other parts from reference TRBV28 and TRBJ2-6): DVKVTQSSRYLVKRTGEKVFLECVQDMDHENMFWYRQDPGLGLRLIYFSYDVKMKEKGDIPEGYSVSREKKERFSLILESASTNQTSMYLCASSYYGSGANVLTFGAGSRLTVL.